Presented here are 20 T cell receptor beta chains from one specimen sequenced in a study of spatial heterogeneity in lung cancer. TCRdb reprocessed the 5' RACE reads via MiXCR and lists one record per CDR3 protein. Here the sample spans around 1,100 distinct CDR3 sequences, about an eighth being singletons. This sample's time point: sample taken at primary tumor resection. Source: normal lung tissue next to the tumor, taken at surgery. The receptors shown here come from a female donor with early-stage non-small cell lung cancer.

As for this clonotype: This beta chain turned up in a library designed for alpha chains; as an off-target read, its abundance says little. The genes are TRBV7-2 and TRBJ2-5; D gene unclear. The CDR3 loop spans 12 amino acids. CDR1 is SGHTA and CDR2 is FQGNSA in the germline V gene. The V end was cut by 5 bases, the J end by 0 bases, with 4 bases between. The DNA of the CDR3 is TGTGCCAGCAGCCCGAACCAAGAGACCCAGTACTTC. Translated, it gives CASSPNQETQYF. Based on the CDR3 plus reference TRBV7-2 and TRBJ2-5, the full variable domain is GAGVSQSPSNKVTEKGKDVELRCDPISGHTALYWYRQSLGQGLEFLIYFQGNSAPDKSGLPSDRFSAERTGGSVSTLTIQRTQQEDSAVYLCASSPNQETQYFGPGTRLLVL.

Sample share makes this clonotype medium-sized (0.01 to 0.1%). Since the library was made to target alpha chains, this beta chain is a stray read and its abundance is not meaningful. The chain employs TRBV7-3 and TRBJ1-6, with 7 bases identical to TRBD1. This CDR3 spans 14 amino acids. The germline gives CDR1 SGHTA, CDR2 FQGTGA. V shed 4 bases, J shed 7 bases, and the junction held 4 bases outside the gene matches. CDR3 sequence (DNA): TGTGCCAGCAGCTCGGGACAGCCAAATTCACCCCTCCACTTT. Protein: CASSSGQPNSPLHF.

By share, this clonotype counts as medium-sized. This beta chain came through as a stray read in a library set up for alpha chains, and its size says little. The CDR3 DNA follows: TGTGCCTGGAGTGTAAGGGGGAGCAATGAGCAGTTCTTC. The encoded protein is CAWSVRGSNEQFF. V is TRBV30 and J is TRBJ2-1, with D possibly being TRBD1 (6 bases). The CDR3 runs 13 residues. V was shortened by 0 bases and J by 6 bases, with 9 bases between the two germline ends. From germline, CDR1 is GTSNPN and CDR2 SVGIG (reference sequence).

This clonotype qualifies as large. Little can be read into the size of this beta chain, an off-target read in a library designed for alpha chains. This chain links TRBV10-3 with TRBJ2-4; TRBD1 matches at 8 bases. Per the germline V gene, CDR1 is ENHRY and CDR2 is SYGVKD. The CDR3 contains 15 residues. Germline trimming cut 0 bases from V and 7 bases from J; bases unmatched to any gene: 5. Here the CDR3 reads CAISESGQDRNIQYF. In DNA, the CDR3 is TGTGCCATCAGTGAGTCGGGACAGGATCGGAACATTCAGTACTTC.

This clonotype has just a few counts. As an off-target read in a library built for alpha chains, this beta chain has a frequency of little significance. The chain is built from TRBV4-3 and TRBJ2-7; TRBD2 agrees at 13 bases. V was pared by 4 bases and J by 1 base, with 4 bases of the junction left unmatched. From germline, CDR1 is LGHNA and CDR2 YSLEER. The CDR3 extends over 16 amino acids. CDR3 region: CASSRTSGSYSYEQYF. Here the CDR3 DNA reads TGCGCCAGCAGCCGGACTAGCGGGAGTTATTCCTACGAGCAGTACTTC.

This clonotype has a handful of counts. A much larger clone is a single base away; this may be a read error. Within a library made for alpha chains, this beta chain is off target, and its count is uninformative. The CDR3 DNA reads TGTGCCAGCAGCTTTCGGCGCGGGGGAGAGACCCAGTACTTC. This sequence encodes CASSFRRGGETQYF. The chain couples TRBV7-2 to TRBJ2-5; TRBD2 matches 7 bases. The CDR3 has 14 residues. Trimming removed 3 bases from V and 4 bases from J; junction bases left unmatched: 5. CDR1 SGHTA and CDR2 FQGNSA come from the germline V gene.

A note on this clonotype: This beta chain slipped into a library made for alpha chains as a stray read, so its size is not meaningful. The chain links TRBV12-3 or TRBV12-4 to TRBJ2-3; D unclear. The V end lost 3 bases, the J end lost 0 bases, and 7 bases lay between the germline ends. The CDR3 is made up of 14 amino acids. The CDR3 sequence is CASSLRLSTDTQYF. The CDR3 coding sequence is TGTGCCAGCAGTTTGAGGCTGAGCACAGATACGCAGTATTTT.

In its sample, this clonotype is large. Being off target in a library aimed at alpha chains, this beta chain has a size of little meaning. The V and J genes are TRBV28 and TRBJ2-3; D possibly uses TRBD1 or TRBD2 (5 bases each). The germline gives CDR1 MDHEN, CDR2 SYDVKM. The CDR3 spans 12 residues. Between the trimmed V and J ends, which lost 3 bases and 9 bases, there was a span of 10 bases. The CDR3 spells CASSLVEGTQYF. CDR3 coding DNA: TGTGCCAGCAGTTTGGTAGAGGGGACGCAGTATTTT.

This clonotype is deemed medium-sized (0.01 to 0.1%). Found in a library prepared for alpha chains, this beta chain is an off-target read, and its abundance has little meaning. The chain combines TRBV7-2 with TRBJ2-7, with TRBD2 identical over 7 bases. The V gene's germline CDR1 is SGHTA and CDR2 FQGNSA. V was clipped by 1 base and J by 7 bases; unmatched bases: 16. The CDR3 loop spans 17 amino acids. CDR3 coding DNA: TGTGCCAGCAGCTTAGTTGCGGGGCTCCCCTGGGGGGGAGAGCAGTACTTC. It translates to CASSLVAGLPWGGEQYF. The full variable domain, completed using reference TRBV7-2 and TRBJ2-7, is GAGVSQSPSNKVTEKGKDVELRCDPISGHTALYWYRQSLGQGLEFLIYFQGNSAPDKSGLPSDRFSAERTGGSVSTLTIQRTQQEDSAVYLCASSLVAGLPWGGEQYFGPGTRLTVT.

This clonotype is labeled large. Within a library made for alpha chains, this beta chain is off target, and its count is uninformative. The rearrangement joins TRBV7-2 to TRBJ2-7; no definite D call. Deletions cut 4 bases from V and 7 bases from J, with 11 bases between. The CDR3 sequence is 12 residues long. CDR1 is SGHTA, CDR2 FQGNSA, per germline. The CDR3 coding sequence is TGTGCCAGCAGCTCAATTACCTGGGAGCAGTACTTC. Amino acids: CASSSITWEQYF.

This clonotype ranks as large. Because this beta chain is a stray read in a library intended to capture alpha chains, its abundance should not be given much weight. The chain carries TRBV18 and TRBJ2-7; weak D call: TRBD1 (6 bases). The CDR3 loop spans 15 amino acids. Germline V lookup: CDR1 KGHSH, CDR2 LQKENI. Between the trimmed V and J ends, which lost 3 bases and 1 base, there was a span of 13 bases. CDR3 bases: TGTGCCAGCTCACCGAGCCAGGGGATATCCTACGAGCAGTACTTC. This translates into CASSPSQGISYEQYF.

This clonotype qualifies as large. For a library built for alpha chains, this beta chain is a stray read; little rests on its size. The gene calls are TRBV4-3 and TRBJ2-7; TRBD2 aligns across 13 bases. The CDR3 length is 15 residues. Germline CDR1 reads LGHNA; CDR2 reads YSLEER. J gave up 2 bases and V 5 bases, and 3 bases lay outside the gene matches. The CDR3: CASSLGTSGAYEQYF. In DNA, the CDR3 is TGCGCCAGCAGCTTAGGGACTAGCGGGGCCTACGAGCAGTACTTC.

This clonotype is termed large (0.1 to 1%). This beta chain appears as a stray read in a library generated for alpha chains; its size is not informative. The V and J genes are TRBV7-2 and TRBJ2-3; TRBD1 or TRBD2 may be the D gene (5 bases each). V shed 5 bases and J shed 1 base, with 10 bases lying between them. This CDR3 spans 14 amino acids. In germline, CDR1 is SGHTA, CDR2 FQGNSA. CDR3 sequence (DNA): TGTGCCAGCAGCCCCAGGGACGGCACAGATACGCAGTATTTT. This sequence encodes CASSPRDGTDTQYF.

Points on this clonotype: The library was prepared for alpha chains; this beta chain is a stray read, so its frequency means little. This chain uses TRBV7-3 with TRBJ2-3, with TRBD2 matching over 13 bases. The J segment lost 0 bases and the V segment lost 4 bases, leaving 1 base of the junction unmatched. Germline CDR1 and CDR2: SGHTA and FQGTGA. The length of the CDR3 is 16 residues. In DNA, the CDR3 is TGTGCCAGCAGCTCGGGACTAGCGGGAAGCACAGATACGCAGTATTTT. It encodes CASSSGLAGSTDTQYF.

Judged by abundance, this clonotype is medium-sized. The library was built for alpha chains, so this beta chain is an off-target read and its size means little. The chain links TRBV10-3 to TRBJ1-5; D ambiguous. Trimming removed 2 bases at V and 1 base at J, with 6 bases between. The CDR3 totals 14 residues. Germline CDR1 is ENHRY and CDR2 is SYGVKD. The CDR3 protein is CAISEGGSNQPQHF. CDR3 nucleotides: TGTGCCATCAGTGAGGGTGGAAGCAATCAGCCCCAGCATTTT.

To note about this clonotype: Because this beta chain is a stray read in a library intended to capture alpha chains, its abundance should not be given much weight. The rearrangement uses TRBV12-3 or TRBV12-4 and TRBJ1-1, with 7 positions matching TRBD1. The V segment lost 5 bases and the J segment 4 bases; nucleotides outside the gene matches: 4. CDR3 length: 13 residues. The CDR3 coding sequence is TGTGCCAGCAGTGTCGACAGGGCCACTGAAGCTTTCTTT. Translated, it gives CASSVDRATEAFF.

Comment on this clonotype: The library was designed around alpha chains, so this beta chain is a stray read whose abundance carries little weight. V usage is TRBV11-2 and J usage is TRBJ2-7; D is undetermined. This CDR3 contains 12 residues. Between the trimmed V and J ends, which lost 4 bases and 7 bases, there was a span of 11 bases. CDR1 and CDR2 (germline): SGHAT, FQNNGV. CDR3 nucleotide sequence: TGTGCCAGCAGCTCCTCCCCGGAGGAGCAGTACTTC. Encoded protein: CASSSSPEEQYF.

This clonotype has a handful of counts. Within a library made for alpha chains, this beta chain is off target, and its count is uninformative. The J gene is TRBJ2-7, the V gene TRBV5-1; D is unresolved. Germline V gene lookup returns CDR1 SGHRS and CDR2 YFSETQ. The CDR3 is made up of 13 amino acids. Trimming took 0 bases from V and 4 from J, leaving 8 bases between them. The CDR3 region has the DNA TGCGCCAGCAGCTTGGAACAGAAATACGAGCAGTACTTC. It specifies CASSLEQKYEQYF. Full variable domain (missing parts from reference TRBV5-1 and TRBJ2-7): KAGVTQTPRYLIKTRGQQVTLSCSPISGHRSVSWYQQTPGQGLQFLFEYFSETQRNKGNFPGRFSGRQFSNSRSEMNVSTLELGDSALYLCASSLEQKYEQYFGPGTRLTVT.

This clonotype was observed a few times. This beta chain is a stray read from a library made for alpha chains; its abundance is not meaningful. This chain connects TRBV11-2 to TRBJ2-4, with D unresolved. CDR1 and CDR2 from the germline V gene are SGHAT and FQNNGV. Trimming shortened V by 5 bases and J by 8 bases, and 16 bases separated the two germline ends. This CDR3 region has 14 residues. The CDR3 DNA reads as TGTGCCAGCAGCCTCAGGAACCAGGTGGACATTCAGTACTTC. Translating gives CASSLRNQVDIQYF. The full variable domain, its missing parts supplied by reference TRBV11-2 and TRBJ2-4, is EAGVAQSPRYKIIEKRQSVAFWCNPISGHATLYWYQQILGQGPKLLIQFQNNGVVDDSQLPKDRFSAERLKGVDSTLKIQPAKLEDSAVYLCASSLRNQVDIQYFGAGTRLSVL.

The sample holds a few counts of this clonotype. For a library built for alpha chains, this beta chain is a stray read; little rests on its size. This rearrangement joins TRBV4-2 to TRBJ2-1, with D possibly matching TRBD2 (6 bases). CDR1 LGHNA and CDR2 YNFKEQ come from the germline V gene. The CDR3 has 16 residues. Trimming took 1 base from V and 4 from J, leaving 14 bases between them. This CDR3 is CASSQGDSPQYNEQFF. CDR3 coding DNA: TGTGCCAGCAGCCAAGGGGACTCTCCACAGTACAATGAGCAGTTCTTC.